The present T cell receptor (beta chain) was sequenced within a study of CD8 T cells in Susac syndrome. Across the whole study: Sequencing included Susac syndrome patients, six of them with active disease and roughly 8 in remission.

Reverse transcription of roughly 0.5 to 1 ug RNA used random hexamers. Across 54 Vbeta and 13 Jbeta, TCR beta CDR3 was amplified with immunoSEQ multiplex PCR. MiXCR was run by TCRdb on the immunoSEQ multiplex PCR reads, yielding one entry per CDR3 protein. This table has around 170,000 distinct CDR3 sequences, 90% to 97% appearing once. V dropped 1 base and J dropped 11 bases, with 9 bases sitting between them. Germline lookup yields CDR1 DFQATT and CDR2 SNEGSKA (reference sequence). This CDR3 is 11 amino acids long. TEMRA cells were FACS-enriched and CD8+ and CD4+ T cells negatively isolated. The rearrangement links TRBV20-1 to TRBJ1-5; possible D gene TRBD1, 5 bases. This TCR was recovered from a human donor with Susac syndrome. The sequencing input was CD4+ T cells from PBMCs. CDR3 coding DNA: TGCAGTGCTAGAGGGGTCAGGGCCCAGCATTTT. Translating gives CSARGVRAQHF.